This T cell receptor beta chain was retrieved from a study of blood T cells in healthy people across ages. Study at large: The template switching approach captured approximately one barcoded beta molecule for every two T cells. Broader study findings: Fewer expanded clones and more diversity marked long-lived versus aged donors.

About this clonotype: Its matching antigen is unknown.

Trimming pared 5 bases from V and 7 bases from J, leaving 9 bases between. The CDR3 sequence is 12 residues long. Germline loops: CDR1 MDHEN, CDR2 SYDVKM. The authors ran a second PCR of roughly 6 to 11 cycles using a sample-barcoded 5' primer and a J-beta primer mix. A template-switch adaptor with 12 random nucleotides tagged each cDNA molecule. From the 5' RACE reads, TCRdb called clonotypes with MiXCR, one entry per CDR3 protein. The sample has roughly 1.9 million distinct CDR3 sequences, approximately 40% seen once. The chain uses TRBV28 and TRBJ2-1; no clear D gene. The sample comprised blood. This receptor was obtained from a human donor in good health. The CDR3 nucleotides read TGTGCCAGCAGTACACCCACTAATGAGCAGTTCTTC. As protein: CASSTPTNEQFF.